The clone carrying this T cell receptor (beta chain) was seen once. This sample stems from a study of cytomegalovirus exposure and HLA in healthy donors. PCR amplification relied on 60 Vbeta primers (plus 13 Jbeta primers). Assay: immunoSEQ multiplex PCR; the TCRdb copy retains only in-frame clones and omits some. The sample lists about 93,000 clones; roughly 75% were seen once. The sequenced sample consisted of PBMCs. The clonotype comes from a young man in good health and CMV-seronegative.

CDR3 residues: CASSPSRGTISQPQHF. The CDR3 nucleotides are TGTGCCAGCAGCCCATCCCGTGGGACTATCAGTCAGCCCCAGCATTTT. The rearrangement links TRBV7-2 to TRBJ1-5; D is perhaps TRBD1 (5 bases). The germline V gene has CDR1 SGHTA and CDR2 FQGNSA. CDR3 length equals 16 residues. Between the trimmed V and J ends, which lost 5 bases and 6 bases, there was a span of 20 bases.